A single sample gave rise to the 22 T cell receptor beta chains below, sequenced in a study of blood T cell repertoires in COVID-19. The repertoire was sequenced with immunoSEQ multiplex PCR; TCRdb's copy has only in-frame clones and lacks some. The sample lists 150,000 to 200,000 clones; roughly 77% were seen once. The sample was peripheral blood. These TCRs come from a woman in her forties with COVID-19, enrolled during active disease.

The chain is built from TRBV5-1 and TRBJ2-7, with D perhaps matching TRBD2 (6 bases). The CDR3 length is 14 residues. CDR1 SGHRS and CDR2 YFSETQ come from the germline V gene. Trimming took off 6 bases at V and 6 bases at J, with 19 bases between the two ends. CDR3 coding DNA: TGCGCCAGCACCCCTAGCGTGGGGAACGTCGAGCAGTACTTC. Translated, it gives CASTPSVGNVEQYF.

A few counts support this clone. The V gene is TRBV2, the J gene TRBJ2-7; 10 bases agree with TRBD2. V shed 9 bases, J shed 0 bases, and the junction held 11 bases outside the gene matches. From germline, CDR1 is SNHLY and CDR2 FYNNEI. This CDR3 spans 16 amino acids. CDR3 DNA sequence: TGTGCCAGTGGAACTAGCGGGGCCGAAAGCTCCTACGAGCAGTACTTC. Translation: CASGTSGAESSYEQYF.

The rearrangement joins TRBV5-1 to TRBJ2-5, with 9 nucleotides matching TRBD2. CDR1 and CDR2 (germline): SGHRS, YFSETQ. The CDR3 loop spans 20 amino acids. The ends lost 2 bases at V and 2 bases at J; junction bases unmatched: 19. CDR3: CASSFPVLNQRGDFQETQYF. CDR3 nucleotides: TGCGCCAGCAGCTTTCCGGTACTTAACCAGCGGGGGGACTTTCAAGAGACCCAGTACTTC. Based on the CDR3 plus reference TRBV5-1 and TRBJ2-5, the full variable domain is KAGVTQTPRYLIKTRGQQVTLSCSPISGHRSVSWYQQTPGQGLQFLFEYFSETQRNKGNFPGRFSGRQFSNSRSEMNVSTLELGDSALYLCASSFPVLNQRGDFQETQYFGPGTRLLVL.

The chain has TRBV21-1 and TRBJ2-3; TRBD2 is taken as the D call from the table, unchecked against the DNA. TRBV21-1 is classified as a pseudogene. This CDR3 contains 14 residues. The CDR3, as DNA: TGTGCCAGTACAAGCGGGGGGGCCGGTGATACGCAGTATTTT. Its translation is CASTSGGAGDTQYF.

This chain connects TRBV13 to TRBJ2-7, with TRBD1 matching over 7 bases. This CDR3 comprises 16 residues. The ends lost 6 bases at V and 1 base at J; junction bases unmatched: 12. The V gene's germline CDR1 is PRHDT and CDR2 FYEKMQ (reference sequence). The CDR3 loop is CASSPSNRGPSYEQYF. Written as DNA, the CDR3 is TGTGCCAGCAGTCCTTCGAACAGGGGACCTTCCTACGAGCAGTACTTC.

The CDR3 loop reads CASSLGQDNSPLHF. As DNA, the CDR3 is TGTGCCAGCAGCTTAGGACAGGATAATTCACCCCTCCACTTT. The chain links TRBV7-6 to TRBJ1-6; possible D gene TRBD1, 6 bases. Germline V gene lookup returns CDR1 SGHVS and CDR2 FNYEAQ. This CDR3 region has 14 residues. Trimming removed 1 base from V and 5 bases from J, with 6 bases in between. The whole variable domain, filled in from reference TRBV7-6 and TRBJ1-6, reads GAGVSQSPRYKVTKRGQDVALRCDPISGHVSLYWYRQALGQGPEFLTYFNYEAQQDKSGLPNDRFSAERPEGSISTLTIQRTEQRDSAMYRCASSLGQDNSPLHFGNGTRLTVT.

V and J are TRBV19 and TRBJ1-6; 10 positions agree with TRBD1. From germline, CDR1 is LNHDA and CDR2 SQIVND (reference sequence). The CDR3 consists of 17 residues. With 6 bases clipped from V and 5 bases from J, the junction kept 10 bases outside the gene matches. The CDR3 nucleotides are TGTGCCAGTAGGGCTCGGGGACAGGGGAATGATAATTCACCCCTCCACTTT. Its protein product is CASRARGQGNDNSPLHF.

Note on this clone: Mismatch with germline at one junction end may stem from a read error. V usage is TRBV10-3 and J usage is TRBJ2-7, with D uncertain. Germline loops: CDR1 ENHRY, CDR2 SYGVKD. The CDR3 sequence is 12 residues long. CDR3 DNA sequence: TGTGCCATCAGTGAGCCGGATGGTTGGCAGGTCTTC. Its translation: CAISEPDGWQVF.

This chain links TRBV23-1 with TRBJ2-2, with 8 nucleotides matching TRBD1. TRBV23-1 is classed as an ORF, of uncertain function. CDR3 length: 18 residues. V gave up 1 base and J gave up 7 bases; unmatched junction bases: 14. The CDR3 coding sequence is TGCGCCAGCAGTCAATGTGGGACAGGAGGGAACACTAACGGGGAGCTGTTTTTT. Its protein product is CASSQCGTGGNTNGELFF.

This chain links TRBV4-1 with TRBJ2-7; 7 nucleotides match TRBD2. The V and J ends lost 5 bases and 5 bases, in that order; junction bases with no gene match: 6. Germline V gene data show CDR1 as MGHRA and CDR2 as YSYEKL. This CDR3 is built from 13 residues. CDR3 sequence (DNA): TGCGCCAGCAGCTTCCGGACTAGAGACGAGCAGTACTTC. Protein: CASSFRTRDEQYF.

The chain has TRBV7-6 and TRBJ2-1, with 8 bases lining up with TRBD2. V trimming: 5 bases; J trimming: 3 bases; junction bases outside the gene matches: 6. The CDR3 is made up of 15 amino acids. The germline gives CDR1 SGHVS, CDR2 FNYEAQ. CDR3 amino acids: CASSHGSGNYNEQFF. The CDR3 DNA reads as TGTGCCAGCAGCCACGGTAGCGGGAACTACAATGAGCAGTTCTTC.

The chain employs TRBV29-1 and TRBJ2-1; TRBD2 aligns across 7 bases. The V segment lost 4 bases and the J segment 9 bases; nucleotides outside the gene matches: 12. The CDR3 has 14 amino acids. Germline CDR1 is SQVTM and CDR2 is ANQGSEA. The CDR3 is CSVGEGNFNGEQFF. CDR3 bases: TGCAGCGTTGGGGAGGGAAATTTTAACGGTGAGCAGTTCTTC.

This chain links TRBV6-2 or TRBV6-3 with TRBJ2-1; 8 bases line up with TRBD2. Germline V gene lookup returns CDR1 MNHEY and CDR2 SVGEGT. This CDR3 comprises 14 residues. V dropped 4 bases and J dropped 5; count of bases not matched to a gene: 4. Here the CDR3 reads CASSFSGEHNEQFF. CDR3 coding DNA: TGTGCCAGCAGTTTTAGCGGGGAACACAATGAGCAGTTCTTC.

This chain joins TRBV5-1 and TRBJ1-2, with 7 bases fitting TRBD1. Germline V gene sequence: CDR1 SGHRS, CDR2 YFSETQ. Trimming removed 0 bases from V and 4 bases from J; junction bases left unmatched: 6. CDR3 size: 15 residues. The CDR3 DNA is TGCGCCAGCAGCTTGGCCGCAGGGGGTCTCTATGGCTACACCTTC. Its translation is CASSLAAGGLYGYTF. The full variable domain, completed using reference TRBV5-1 and TRBJ1-2, is KAGVTQTPRYLIKTRGQQVTLSCSPISGHRSVSWYQQTPGQGLQFLFEYFSETQRNKGNFPGRFSGRQFSNSRSEMNVSTLELGDSALYLCASSLAAGGLYGYTFGSGTRLTVV.

This rearrangement joins TRBV27 to TRBJ2-1, with 12 bases matching TRBD2. V lost 5 bases and J lost 7; bases outside the gene matches: 6. Germline values: CDR1 MNHEY, CDR2 SMNVEV (reference sequence). The CDR3 spans 15 residues. In DNA form, the CDR3 reads TGTGCCAGCAGTACTAGCGGGGGGCCATTTAATGAGCAGTTCTTC. Encoded protein: CASSTSGGPFNEQFF.

This clone was counted a few times. The chain carries TRBV21-1 and TRBJ2-6; the table's TRBD2 call for D was not verified on the DNA. TRBV21-1 is labeled a pseudogene. The CDR3 length is 17 residues. The CDR3 protein is CASRSGPDHSGANVLTF. CDR3 nucleotides: TGTGCCAGCAGGAGCGGTCCGGATCACTCTGGGGCCAACGTCCTGACTTTC.

The V call is TRBV18, the J call TRBJ1-2; maybe TRBD1 (5 bases). The CDR3 spans 12 residues. Trimming took 0 bases from V and 13 from J, leaving 12 bases between them. Germline V gene sequence: CDR1 KGHSH, CDR2 LQKENI. The CDR3 DNA reads as TGTGCCAGCTCACCACCGGGGGGGAGTGGCACCTTC. This sequence encodes CASSPPGGSGTF.

The J gene is TRBJ2-1, the V gene TRBV18; 10 bases match TRBD1. The CDR3 contains 16 residues. The V gene end was trimmed by 0 bases and the J gene end by 2 bases; junction bases not matched to a gene: 1. CDR1 and CDR2 (germline): KGHSH, LQKENI. The CDR3 loop is CASSPPGTGAYNEQFF. CDR3 nucleotide sequence: TGTGCCAGCTCACCACCGGGGACAGGGGCCTACAATGAGCAGTTCTTC.

J is TRBJ2-1 and V is TRBV7-3; perhaps TRBD1 as D (5 bases). The CDR3 runs 15 residues. Trimming stripped 2 bases from V and 5 bases from J, with 13 bases between. Germline V CDR1 and CDR2: SGHTA, FQGTGA. The DNA of the CDR3 is TGTGCCAGCAGCTTATCGTACAGGACCAACAATGAGCAGTTCTTC. Its protein is CASSLSYRTNNEQFF.

This chain uses TRBV24-1 with TRBJ2-3, with D unclear. CDR1 is KGHDR and CDR2 is SFDVKD in the germline V gene. The length of the CDR3 is 14 residues. V was trimmed by 4 bases and J by 3 bases, leaving 10 bases between them. The DNA of the CDR3 is TGTGCCACCAGTGACCGCGCTAGGACAGATACGCAGTATTTT. It yields the protein CATSDRARTDTQYF.

This rearrangement joins TRBV29-1 to TRBJ1-1; maybe TRBD1 (5 bases). CDR3 size: 15 residues. Germline V gene data show CDR1 as SQVTM and CDR2 as ANQGSEA. V lost 6 bases to trimming and J lost 0 bases, with 17 bases between them. CDR3 nucleotide sequence: TGCAGCGTCGGGGGGGACCGCTTGTTGAACACTGAAGCTTTCTTT. Translating gives CSVGGDRLLNTEAFF. Combining the CDR3 with reference TRBV29-1 and TRBJ1-1 gives the whole variable domain SAVISQKPSRDICQRGTSLTIQCQVDSQVTMMFWYRQQPGQSLTLIATANQGSEATYESGFVIDKFPISRPNLTFSTLTVSNMSPEDSSIYLCSVGGDRLLNTEAFFGQGTRLTVV.

This clone was recorded a few times. The chain recombines TRBV6-5 with TRBJ1-1; no definite D call. The CDR3 length is 13 residues. V lost 0 bases and J 1 base, leaving 3 bases between the germline ends. CDR1 MNHEY and CDR2 SVGAGI come from the germline V gene. CDR3 protein: CASSYSRNTEAFF. The CDR3 bases are TGTGCCAGCAGTTACTCGAGGAACACTGAAGCTTTCTTT.